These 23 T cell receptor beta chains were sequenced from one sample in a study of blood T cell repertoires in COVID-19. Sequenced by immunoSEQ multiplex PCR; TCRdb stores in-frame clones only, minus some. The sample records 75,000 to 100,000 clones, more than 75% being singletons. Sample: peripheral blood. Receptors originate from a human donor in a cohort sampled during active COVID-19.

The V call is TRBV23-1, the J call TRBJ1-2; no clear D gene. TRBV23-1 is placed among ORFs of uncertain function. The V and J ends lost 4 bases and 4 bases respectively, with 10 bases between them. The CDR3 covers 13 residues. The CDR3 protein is CASSLLFRYGYTF. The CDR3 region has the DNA TGCGCCAGCAGTCTCCTATTCCGCTATGGCTACACCTTC.

The CDR3 sequence: CASGQGVSGNTIYF. CDR3 coding DNA: TGCGCCAGCGGACAGGGAGTCTCTGGAAACACCATATATTTT. J is TRBJ1-3 and V is TRBV5-1; 8 nucleotides match TRBD1. Germline loops: CDR1 SGHRS, CDR2 YFSETQ. The CDR3 totals 14 residues. After removal of 7 bases from V and 0 bases from J, the junction contained 3 bases not matched to a gene.

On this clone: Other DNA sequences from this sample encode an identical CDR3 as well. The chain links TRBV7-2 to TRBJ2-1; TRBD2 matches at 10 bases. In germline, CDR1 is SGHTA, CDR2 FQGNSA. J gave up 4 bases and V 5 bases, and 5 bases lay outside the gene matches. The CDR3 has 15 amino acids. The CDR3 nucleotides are TGTGCCAGCAGCCCCACTAGCGGGGCGTACAATGAGCAGTTCTTC. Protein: CASSPTSGAYNEQFF.

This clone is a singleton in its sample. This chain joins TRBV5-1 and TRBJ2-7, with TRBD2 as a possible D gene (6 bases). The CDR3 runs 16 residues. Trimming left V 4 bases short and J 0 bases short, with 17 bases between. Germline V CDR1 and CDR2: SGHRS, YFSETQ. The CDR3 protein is CASSGYSGSSSYEQYF. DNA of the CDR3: TGCGCCAGCAGCGGATATAGCGGATCCTCCTCCTACGAGCAGTACTTC.

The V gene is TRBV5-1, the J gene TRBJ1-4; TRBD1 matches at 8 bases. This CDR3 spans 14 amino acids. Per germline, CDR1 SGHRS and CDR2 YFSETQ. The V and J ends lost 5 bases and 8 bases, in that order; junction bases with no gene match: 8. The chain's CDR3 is CASSYDRGREKLFF. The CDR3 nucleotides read TGCGCCAGCAGTTACGACAGGGGTAGGGAAAAACTGTTTTTT. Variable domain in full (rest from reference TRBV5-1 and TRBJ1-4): KAGVTQTPRYLIKTRGQQVTLSCSPISGHRSVSWYQQTPGQGLQFLFEYFSETQRNKGNFPGRFSGRQFSNSRSEMNVSTLELGDSALYLCASSYDRGREKLFFGSGTQLSVL.

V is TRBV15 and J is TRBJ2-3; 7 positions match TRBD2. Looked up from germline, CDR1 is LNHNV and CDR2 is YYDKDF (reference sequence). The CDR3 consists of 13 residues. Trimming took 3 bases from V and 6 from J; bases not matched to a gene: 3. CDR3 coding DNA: TGTGCCACCAGCAGGGAAGCGGGGGATACGCAGTATTTT. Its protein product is CATSREAGDTQYF. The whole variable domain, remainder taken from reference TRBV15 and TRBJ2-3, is DAMVIQNPRYQVTQFGKPVTLSCSQTLNHNVMYWYQQKSSQAPKLLFHYYDKDFNNEADTPDNFQSRRPNTSFCFLDIRSPGLGDTAMYLCATSREAGDTQYFGPGTRLTVL.

CDR3 loop: CASSLAPQETQYF. In DNA form, the CDR3 reads TGTGCCAGCAGCCTAGCCCCCCAAGAGACCCAGTACTTC. V usage is TRBV7-3 and J usage is TRBJ2-5, with D perhaps matching TRBD2 (5 bases). With 5 bases removed from V and 1 base from J, the gap between germline ends came to 8 bases. The CDR3 runs 13 residues. Germline CDR1 is SGHTA and CDR2 is FQGTGA.

The CDR3 nucleotides are TGTGCCAGCTCACGGCAGGGGGACTATGGCTACACCTTC. Its translation is CASSRQGDYGYTF. The V call is TRBV18, the J call TRBJ1-2, with 7 positions matching TRBD1. The CDR3 covers 13 residues. V dropped 4 bases and J dropped 3; count of bases not matched to a gene: 2. Germline V lookup: CDR1 KGHSH, CDR2 LQKENI.

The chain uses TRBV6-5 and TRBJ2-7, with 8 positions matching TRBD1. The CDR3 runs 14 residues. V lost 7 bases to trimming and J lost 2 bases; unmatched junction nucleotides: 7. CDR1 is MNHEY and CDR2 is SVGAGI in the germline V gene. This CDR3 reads CASTPPDRAYEQYF. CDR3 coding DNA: TGTGCCAGCACGCCACCGGACAGGGCCTACGAGCAGTACTTC.

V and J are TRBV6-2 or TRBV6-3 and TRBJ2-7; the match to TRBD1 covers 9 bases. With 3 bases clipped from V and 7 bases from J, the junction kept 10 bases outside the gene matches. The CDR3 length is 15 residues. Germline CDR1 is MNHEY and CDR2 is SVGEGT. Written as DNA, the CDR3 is TGTGCCAGCAGTTATTCCGGGACAGGGCAGTTAGAGCAGTACTTC. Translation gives CASSYSGTGQLEQYF.

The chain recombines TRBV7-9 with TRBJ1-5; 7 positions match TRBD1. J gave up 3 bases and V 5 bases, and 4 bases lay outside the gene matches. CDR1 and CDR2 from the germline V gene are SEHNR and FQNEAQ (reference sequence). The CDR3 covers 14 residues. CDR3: CASSADRFNQPQHF. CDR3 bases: TGTGCCAGCAGCGCGGACAGGTTCAATCAGCCCCAGCATTTT.

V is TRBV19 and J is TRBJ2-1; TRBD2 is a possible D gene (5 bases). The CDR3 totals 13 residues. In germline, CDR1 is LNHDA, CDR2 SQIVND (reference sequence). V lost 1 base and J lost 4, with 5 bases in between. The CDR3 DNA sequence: TGTGCCAGTAGTATAGGGACTTACAATGAGCAGTTCTTC. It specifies CASSIGTYNEQFF.

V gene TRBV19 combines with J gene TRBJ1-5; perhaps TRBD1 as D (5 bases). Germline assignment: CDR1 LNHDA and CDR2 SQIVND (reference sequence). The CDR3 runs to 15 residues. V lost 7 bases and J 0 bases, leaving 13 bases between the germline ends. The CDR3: CASTPGVTSNQPQHF. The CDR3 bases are TGTGCCAGTACCCCGGGGGTTACTAGCAATCAGCCCCAGCATTTT.

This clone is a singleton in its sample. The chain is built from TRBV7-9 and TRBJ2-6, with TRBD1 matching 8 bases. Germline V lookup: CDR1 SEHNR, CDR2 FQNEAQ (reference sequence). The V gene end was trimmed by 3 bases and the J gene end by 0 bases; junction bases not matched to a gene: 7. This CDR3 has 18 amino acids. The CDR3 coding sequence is TGTGCCAGCAGCTTTGCCGGGACAGGCTACTCTGGGGCCAACGTCCTGACTTTC. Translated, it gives CASSFAGTGYSGANVLTF.

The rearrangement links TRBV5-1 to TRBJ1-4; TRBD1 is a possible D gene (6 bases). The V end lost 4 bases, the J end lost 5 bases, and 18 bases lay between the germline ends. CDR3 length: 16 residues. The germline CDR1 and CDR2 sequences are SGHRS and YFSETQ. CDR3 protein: CASSPSTGQKNEKLFF. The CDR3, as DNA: TGCGCCAGCAGCCCGAGCACTGGACAGAAAAATGAAAAACTGTTTTTT.

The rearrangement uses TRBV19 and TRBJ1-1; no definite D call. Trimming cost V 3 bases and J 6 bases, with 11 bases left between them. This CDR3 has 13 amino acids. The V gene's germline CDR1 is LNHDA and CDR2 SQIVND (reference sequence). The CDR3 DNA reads TGTGCCAGTAGTATTACCCAAACACCTGAAGCTTTCTTT. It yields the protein CASSITQTPEAFF. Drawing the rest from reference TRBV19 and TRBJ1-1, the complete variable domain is DGGITQSPKYLFRKEGQNVTLSCEQNLNHDAMYWYRQDPGQGLRLIYYSQIVNDFQKGDIAEGYSVSREKKESFPLTVTSAQKNPTAFYLCASSITQTPEAFFGQGTRLTVV.

Here the CDR3 DNA reads TGTGCCAGCAGCCCGTCGGTTGGGACAGGTTACACTGAAGCTTTCTTT. It encodes CASSPSVGTGYTEAFF. This chain uses TRBV5-6 with TRBJ1-1; 8 nucleotides align to TRBD1. The germline gives CDR1 SGHDT, CDR2 YYEEEE. CDR3 length: 16 amino acids. V shed 4 bases, J shed 3 bases, and the junction held 11 bases outside the gene matches. The whole variable domain, filled in from reference TRBV5-6 and TRBJ1-1, reads DAGVTQSPTHLIKTRGQQVTLRCSPKSGHDTVSWYQQALGQGPQFIFQYYEEEERQRGNFPDRFSGHQFPNYSSELNVNALLLGDSALYLCASSPSVGTGYTEAFFGQGTRLTVV.

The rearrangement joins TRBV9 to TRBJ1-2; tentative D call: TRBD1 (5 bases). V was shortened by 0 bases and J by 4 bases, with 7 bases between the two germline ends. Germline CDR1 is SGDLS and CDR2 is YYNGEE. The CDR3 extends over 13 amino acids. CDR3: CASSVGQFYGYTF. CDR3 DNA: TGTGCCAGCAGCGTAGGACAGTTCTATGGCTACACCTTC.

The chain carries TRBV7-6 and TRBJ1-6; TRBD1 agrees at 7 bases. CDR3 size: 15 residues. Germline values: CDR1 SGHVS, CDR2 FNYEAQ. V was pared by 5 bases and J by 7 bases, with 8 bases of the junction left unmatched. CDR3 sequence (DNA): TGTGCCAGCAGCACCGGACAGGTTCAGAATTCACCCCTCCACTTT. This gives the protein CASSTGQVQNSPLHF.

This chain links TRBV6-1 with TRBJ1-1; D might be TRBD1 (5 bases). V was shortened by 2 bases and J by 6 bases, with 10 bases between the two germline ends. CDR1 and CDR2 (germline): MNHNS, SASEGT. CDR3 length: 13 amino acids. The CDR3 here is CASSEQGRAEAFF. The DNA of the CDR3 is TGTGCCAGCAGTGAACAGGGAAGGGCTGAAGCTTTCTTT.

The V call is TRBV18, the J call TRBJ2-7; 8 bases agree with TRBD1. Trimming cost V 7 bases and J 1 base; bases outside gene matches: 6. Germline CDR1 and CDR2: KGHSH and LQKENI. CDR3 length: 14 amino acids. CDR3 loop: CASFRTGNSYEQYF. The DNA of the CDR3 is TGTGCCAGCTTTAGGACAGGGAATTCCTACGAGCAGTACTTC.

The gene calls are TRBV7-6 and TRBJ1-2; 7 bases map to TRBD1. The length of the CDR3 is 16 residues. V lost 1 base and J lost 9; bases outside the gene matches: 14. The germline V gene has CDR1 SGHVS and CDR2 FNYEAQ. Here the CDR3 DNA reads TGTGCCAGCAGCTTAGAAATGTCAGGGGGGATTCAGAGCTACACCTTC. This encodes CASSLEMSGGIQSYTF.

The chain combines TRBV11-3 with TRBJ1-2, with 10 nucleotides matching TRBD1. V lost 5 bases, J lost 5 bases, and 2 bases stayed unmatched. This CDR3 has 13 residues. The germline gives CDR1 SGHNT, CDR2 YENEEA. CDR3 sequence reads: CASSQDRGYGYTF. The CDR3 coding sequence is TGTGCCAGCAGCCAGGACAGGGGGTATGGCTACACCTTC. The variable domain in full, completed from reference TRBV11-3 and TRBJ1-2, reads EAGVVQSPRYKIIEKKQPVAFWCNPISGHNTLYWYLQNLGQGPELLIRYENEEAVDDSQLPKDRFSAERLKGVDSTLKIQPAELGDSAVYLCASSQDRGYGYTFGSGTRLTVV.